This TCR beta chain was retrieved from a study of T cells expressing NK-cell markers (dated by TCRdb to about 2020). For the study in its entirety: TCR beta-chain repertoires were profiled in sorted CD3+CD56+NKG2C+, CD3+CD56+NKG2C- and CD3+CD56-NKG2C+ T-cell subsets from fewer than 10 donors. Among the eight sequenced donors, seven were HCMV-seropositive and one was HCMV-seronegative. Illumina HiSeq 2000/2500, MiSeq or NextSeq was used to sequence libraries as 2 x 150 bp reads. Randomly selected healthy volunteers, three men and five women, were used as the eight sequenced donors.

Paper-wide results and their limitations: It remained unclear whether the expanded NKG2C-expressing T cell clones were specific for HCMV antigens. For several donors, the dominant CD3+CD56+NKG2C+ clonotypes were among the top 10 CD8+ clonotypes and accounted for roughly 1.0-7.5% of CD8+ T cells. Those dominant clonotypes were again the most abundant among CD3+CD56-NKG2C+ cells in several donors, at roughly 28.3-65%.

As for this clonotype: The clone's antigen remains unknown.

Counted from cysteine to phenylalanine, this CDR3 has 14 amino acids. The DNA is not on file. The germline V gene provides CDR1 SGHRS and CDR2 YFSETQ. Instrument on record: Illumina HiSeq 2000. 5'RACE template switching, by which a universal primer site and unique molecular identifiers were added, was used to make TCR beta cDNA libraries. cDNA synthesis was primed from the TCR beta constant segment, followed by two successive PCR amplification steps. On the study's bioinformatics: MIGEC handled demultiplexing of the reads and grouping by UMI, while MiTCR was used to assemble and quantify clonotypes. To exclude erroneous sequences, any TCR cDNA sequence not supported by at least two reads was discarded. The tcR package was used for downstream repertoire analysis, and clonotypes were matched across fractions by CDR3 nucleotide sequence plus V segment. VDJmatch was used to annotate antigen specificity against VDJdb, with one amino acid substitution in CDR3 allowed. TCRdb reprocessed the reads and assigns one entry to each CDR3 protein sequence, leaving out DNA. The V and J calls here are based on TCRdb, not the publication. The sample's table lists a count of 500,000 to 700,000 distinct CDR3 sequences. The ten most abundant clones make up around 4% of the sample.

HCMV-specific IgG was detected in serum with a commercial ELISA kit to determine HCMV serostatus. Peripheral blood mononuclear cells were isolated from blood by Ficoll density gradient centrifugation. Sequencing was done on a sample of blood T cells: a sorted CD56 or NKG2C T cell subset, CD4+ or CD8+ T cells, or bulk PBMC T cells (not recorded which). The sequence joins TRBV5-1 to TRBJ2-7; the TRBD1 assignment by TCRdb is unverifiable without DNA. The sequence came from a man aged 18 to 29 in good health. Donor details come from another sample of the same person, matched by shared clones. The CDR3 region has the sequence CASSRDRGSYEQYF.